The 10 T cell receptor beta chains below all came from one sample that was sequenced in a study of blood T cells in healthy people across ages. Primers used in a second PCR of roughly 6 to 11 cycles were a sample-barcoded 5' primer and a J-beta primer mix. TCRdb ran MiXCR on the 5' RACE reads and lists one entry per CDR3 protein. This sample has more than 800,000 distinct CDR3 sequences; around 30% occur once, and the top ten carry 17%. The specimen was blood. Receptors originate from a woman of 80 years or more in good health.

The chain joins TRBV3-1 to TRBJ2-1, with a weak D call TRBD1 (6 bases). Trimming took off 3 bases at V and 7 bases at J, with 7 bases between the two ends. The length of the CDR3 is 12 residues. In germline, CDR1 is LGHDT, CDR2 YNNKEL (reference sequence). The CDR3, as DNA: TGTGCCAGCAGCCACGACAGGAATGAGCAGTTCTTC. Translation: CASSHDRNEQFF.

This clonotype was detected ten times or more. This sequence joins TRBV30 and TRBJ1-2; tentatively, D is TRBD1 (5 bases). The CDR3 extends over 12 amino acids. Germline lookup yields CDR1 GTSNPN and CDR2 SVGIG (reference sequence). Trimming cost V 0 bases and J 11 bases, with 13 bases left between them. The CDR3 reads CAWSVTEHQYTF. DNA for the CDR3: TGTGCCTGGAGTGTGACAGAGCATCAATACACCTTC.

This chain joins TRBV12-5 and TRBJ1-1; D unclear. V was pared by 7 bases and J by 3 bases, with 15 bases between. In germline, CDR1 is LGHNT, CDR2 FRNRAP. This CDR3 is built from 14 residues. CDR3 sequence reads: CASESPLGDTEAFF. CDR3 in DNA: TGTGCTAGTGAAAGCCCACTCGGCGACACTGAAGCTTTCTTT. Full variable domain (outside the CDR3, taken from reference TRBV12-5 and TRBJ1-1): DARVTQTPRHKVTEMGQEVTMRCQPILGHNTVFWYRQTMMQGLELLAYFRNRAPLDDSGMPKDRFSAEMPDATLATLKIQPSEPRDSAVYFCASESPLGDTEAFFGQGTRLTVV.

This chain joins TRBV9 and TRBJ2-2, with D unresolved. V lost 3 bases and J lost 6, with 9 bases in between. This CDR3 spans 13 amino acids. Germline-derived CDR1 and CDR2 are SGDLS and YYNGEE. The CDR3 bases are TGTGCCAGCAGCGAAAGAGCCTCCGGGGAGCTGTTTTTT. Its translation: CASSERASGELFF.

This clonotype has ten or more counts. The rearrangement joins TRBV7-2 to TRBJ2-3; D gene ambiguous. The V and J ends lost 5 bases and 4 bases respectively, with 10 bases between them. CDR3 size: 13 residues. Germline loops: CDR1 SGHTA, CDR2 FQGNSA. The CDR3 spells CASSTSAADTQYF. The CDR3 DNA follows: TGTGCCAGCAGCACCTCTGCGGCAGATACGCAGTATTTT.

The chain is built from TRBV5-1 and TRBJ2-3; TRBD1 matches at 7 bases. Germline CDR1 reads SGHRS; CDR2 reads YFSETQ. J gave up 6 bases and V 7 bases, and 11 bases lay outside the gene matches. The CDR3 runs 14 residues. The CDR3 loop reads CASGRQGWTDTQYF. Here the CDR3 DNA reads TGCGCCAGCGGCCGACAGGGATGGACGGATACGCAGTATTTT.

The V call is TRBV12-3 or TRBV12-4, the J call TRBJ1-1; 8 bases align to TRBD1. CDR3 size: 15 residues. The trim removed 6 bases at V and 0 bases at J, leaving 6 bases unmatched. The CDR3 DNA reads as TGTGCCAGCAGCGGACAGGGCAGCTTGAACACTGAAGCTTTCTTT. Translating it yields CASSGQGSLNTEAFF.

The CDR3 region is CASSPTGREAAFF. The CDR3 DNA reads as TGTGCCAGCAGCCCGACAGGGAGGGAGGCAGCTTTCTTT. The gene calls are TRBV3-1 and TRBJ1-1; 7 nucleotides match TRBD1. V lost 4 bases, J lost 10 bases, and 9 bases stayed unmatched. The CDR3 loop spans 13 amino acids. Germline-derived CDR1 and CDR2 are LGHDT and YNNKEL (reference sequence).

This clonotype was found many times. The CDR3 here is CASSQDWGAGSEKLFF. CDR3 DNA: TGCGCCAGCAGCCAAGATTGGGGAGCCGGATCCGAAAAACTGTTTTTT. The chain is built from TRBV4-1 and TRBJ1-4; D unclear. This CDR3 has 16 residues. Germline loops: CDR1 MGHRA, CDR2 YSYEKL. V was trimmed by 0 bases and J by 8 bases, leaving 16 bases between them.

This clonotype was counted between two and nine times. With a much larger clone just one base away, this may be a read error. CDR3 sequence (DNA): TGTGCCAGCAGACACGGACTAGAGAGAGATACGCAGTATTTT. Protein product: CASRHGLERDTQYF. The J gene is TRBJ2-3, the V gene TRBV6-6, with 7 positions matching TRBD2. The ends lost 6 bases at V and 5 bases at J; junction bases unmatched: 8. Germline V gene lookup returns CDR1 MNHNY and CDR2 SVGAGI (reference sequence). The CDR3 has 14 amino acids.